This entry describes one TCR beta chain. Its antigen is not identified. PCR amplification relied on 60 Vbeta primers (plus 13 Jbeta primers). The method was immunoSEQ multiplex PCR; TCRdb's version includes in-frame clones alone and lacks a portion of them. This repertoire shows approximately 160,000 clones, roughly 75% found once; its top ten account for 1%. The sample belongs to a study of cytomegalovirus exposure and HLA in healthy donors. Notes on the study in general: The study listed roughly 160 cytomegalovirus-associated TCR beta chains. Later analysis placed DRB1 highest and HLA-C lowest in TCR association rates, which differed by HLA locus. Among the CMV-associated chains, three were confirmed in vitro as specific for CMV antigens.

CDR3 length equals 14 residues. With 5 bases removed from V and 3 bases from J, the gap between germline ends came to 13 bases. Germline V lookup: CDR1 SGHTA, CDR2 FQGNSA. Sequencing was carried out using PBMCs. This clonotype was obtained from a woman aged 50 to 65 in good health and CMV-seropositive. The chain carries TRBV7-2 and TRBJ1-1; D is undetermined. In DNA, the CDR3 is TGTGCCAGCAGCGCCACTTTGTCGGACACTGAAGCTTTCTTT. As protein: CASSATLSDTEAFF.